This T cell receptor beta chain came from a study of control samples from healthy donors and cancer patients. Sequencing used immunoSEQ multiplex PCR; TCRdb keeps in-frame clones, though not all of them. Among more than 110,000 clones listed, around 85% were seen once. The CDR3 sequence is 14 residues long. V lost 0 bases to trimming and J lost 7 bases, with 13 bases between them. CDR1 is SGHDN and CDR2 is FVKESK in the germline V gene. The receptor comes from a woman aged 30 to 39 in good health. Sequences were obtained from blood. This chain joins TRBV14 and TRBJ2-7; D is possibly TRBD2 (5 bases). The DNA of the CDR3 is TGTGCCAGCAGCCAAGACCTGGACTCCGGGGAGCAGTACTTC. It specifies CASSQDLDSGEQYF. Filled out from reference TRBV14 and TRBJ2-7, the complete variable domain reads EAGVTQFPSHSVIEKGQTVTLRCDPISGHDNLYWYRRVMGKEIKFLLHFVKESKQDESGMPNNRFLAERTGGTYSTLKVQPAELEDSGVYFCASSQDLDSGEQYFGPGTRLTVT.